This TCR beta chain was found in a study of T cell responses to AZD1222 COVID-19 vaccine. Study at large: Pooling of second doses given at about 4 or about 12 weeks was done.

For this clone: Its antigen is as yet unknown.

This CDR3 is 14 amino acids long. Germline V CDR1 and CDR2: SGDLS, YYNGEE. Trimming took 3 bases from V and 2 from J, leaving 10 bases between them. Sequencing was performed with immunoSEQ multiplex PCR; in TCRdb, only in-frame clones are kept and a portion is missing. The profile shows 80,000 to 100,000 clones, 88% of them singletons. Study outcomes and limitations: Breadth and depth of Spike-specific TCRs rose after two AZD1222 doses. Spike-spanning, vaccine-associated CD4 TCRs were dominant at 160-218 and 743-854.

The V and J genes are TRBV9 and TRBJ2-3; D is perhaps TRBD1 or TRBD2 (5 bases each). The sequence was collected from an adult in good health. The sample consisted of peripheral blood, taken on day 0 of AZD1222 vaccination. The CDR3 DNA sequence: TGTGCCAGCAGCGGGTCGGGGCCCACAGATACGCAGTATTTT. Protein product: CASSGSGPTDTQYF.